The 30 T cell receptor beta chains reported below all come from one sample, sequenced in a study of cytomegalovirus exposure and HLA in healthy donors. 60 Vbeta and 13 Jbeta primers were used in PCR. Generated by immunoSEQ multiplex PCR, the TCRdb table keeps only in-frame clones and is missing some. This sample has about 200,000 clones, with over 65% found just once. The sequenced sample consisted of PBMCs. The source of these receptors is a young man in good health and CMV-seronegative.

This chain joins TRBV18 and TRBJ2-5; 8 nucleotides align to TRBD1. The CDR3 has 16 amino acids. The V and J ends lost 2 bases and 11 bases, in that order; junction bases with no gene match: 16. CDR1 KGHSH and CDR2 LQKENI come from the germline V gene. The CDR3, as DNA: TGTGCCAGCTCACCAATGGACAGGGTAAAGCCTCTAGGGCAGTACTTC. Protein product: CASSPMDRVKPLGQYF.

The V call is TRBV7-3, the J call TRBJ2-2, with a weak D call TRBD1 (6 bases). The CDR3 is made up of 14 amino acids. Trimming pared 5 bases from V and 2 bases from J, leaving 9 bases between. Germline CDR1 is SGHTA and CDR2 is FQGTGA. Here the CDR3 DNA reads TGTGCCAGCAGCCGGGACATTAACACCGGGGAGCTGTTTTTT. Protein product: CASSRDINTGELFF.

The gene calls are TRBV28 and TRBJ2-7; TRBD2 agrees at 10 bases. The CDR3 length is 16 residues. J was trimmed by 6 bases and V by 5 bases; bases with no gene match: 13. Germline V gene sequence: CDR1 MDHEN, CDR2 SYDVKM. CDR3 protein: CASSPTSGPGVFEQYF. CDR3 sequence (DNA): TGTGCCAGCAGTCCGACTAGCGGGCCGGGGGTCTTCGAGCAGTACTTC. The entire variable domain, with the rest obtained from reference TRBV28 and TRBJ2-7, is as follows: DVKVTQSSRYLVKRTGEKVFLECVQDMDHENMFWYRQDPGLGLRLIYFSYDVKMKEKGDIPEGYSVSREKKERFSLILESASTNQTSMYLCASSPTSGPGVFEQYFGPGTRLTVT.

The rearrangement uses TRBV25-1 and TRBJ1-6; D not resolved. V gave up 8 bases and J gave up 10 bases, with 15 bases separating them. Germline-derived CDR1 and CDR2 are MGHDK and SYGVNS. This CDR3 contains 13 residues. In nucleotides, the CDR3 is TGTGCCAGCTCGAACATGAGAGGATCACCCCTCCACTTT. Translated: CASSNMRGSPLHF.

The V call is TRBV28, the J call TRBJ2-3, with D possibly being TRBD1 (5 bases). Germline CDR1 and CDR2: MDHEN and SYDVKM. The CDR3 extends over 13 amino acids. The germline V and J ends were trimmed by 5 bases and 7 bases, with 13 bases remaining between them. In DNA form, the CDR3 reads TGTGCCAGCAGTCGACCGGACATATATACGCAGTATTTT. Protein: CASSRPDIYTQYF. The variable domain in full, with the rest retrieved from reference TRBV28 and TRBJ2-3, is DVKVTQSSRYLVKRTGEKVFLECVQDMDHENMFWYRQDPGLGLRLIYFSYDVKMKEKGDIPEGYSVSREKKERFSLILESASTNQTSMYLCASSRPDIYTQYFGPGTRLTVL.

This clone turned up a few times. The chain employs TRBV19 and TRBJ2-7; TRBD2 matches at 7 bases. The CDR3 sequence is 12 residues long. Germline CDR1 and CDR2: LNHDA and SQIVND (reference sequence). J lost 3 bases, V lost 7 bases, and 3 bases had no gene match. CDR3: CASKGGSYEQYF. The CDR3 bases are TGTGCCAGTAAAGGCGGGAGCTACGAGCAGTACTTC.

This rearrangement joins TRBV7-2 to TRBJ2-1, with D maybe TRBD2 (5 bases). The CDR3 is 12 residues long. Germline CDR1 and CDR2: SGHTA and FQGNSA. The V and J ends lost 3 bases and 7 bases respectively, with 7 bases between them. The CDR3 sequence is CASSFTRNEQFF. CDR3 bases: TGTGCCAGCAGCTTTACTAGAAATGAGCAGTTCTTC.

The V gene is TRBV10-3, the J gene TRBJ2-7; D is perhaps TRBD1 (6 bases). The CDR3 totals 14 residues. V lost 5 bases to trimming and J lost 3 bases, with 14 bases between them. Germline V lookup: CDR1 ENHRY, CDR2 SYGVKD. Here the CDR3 DNA reads TGTGCCATCAGTAGTGACAGGAAGATCTACGAGCAGTACTTC. Its protein is CAISSDRKIYEQYF.

J is TRBJ2-5 and V is TRBV10-3; 8 bases fit TRBD2. CDR3 size: 14 residues. CDR1 and CDR2 from the germline V gene are ENHRY and SYGVKD. Trimming took 7 bases from V and 3 from J; bases not matched to a gene: 7. The CDR3 nucleotides read TGTGCCATCAAACAAGCGGGAGTGAAAGAGACCCAGTACTTC. Protein sequence: CAIKQAGVKETQYF.

The rearrangement links TRBV28 to TRBJ1-3; no firm D call. CDR3 length equals 15 residues. The germline V gene encodes CDR1 MDHEN and CDR2 SYDVKM. Trimming shortened V by 11 bases and J by 0 bases, and 17 bases separated the two germline ends. CDR3 amino acids: CAGSTYSGSGNTIYF. DNA for the CDR3: TGTGCCGGATCCACCTACAGCGGCTCTGGAAACACCATATATTTT.

The chain links TRBV7-9 to TRBJ1-1; no firm D call. Germline V gene lookup returns CDR1 SEHNR and CDR2 FQNEAQ (reference sequence). The V end was cut by 5 bases, the J end by 5 bases, with 12 bases between. The CDR3 runs to 13 residues. CDR3 residues: CASSGSDKTEAFF. CDR3 sequence (DNA): TGTGCCAGCAGCGGATCAGACAAAACTGAAGCTTTCTTT.

This chain uses TRBV7-9 with TRBJ2-2, with a tentative D call TRBD2 (7 bases). The ends were cut back, 4 bases at V and 5 bases at J, with 11 bases in the middle. Germline lookup yields CDR1 SEHNR and CDR2 FQNEAQ (reference sequence). The CDR3 extends over 14 amino acids. The CDR3 is CASSSGGPTGELFF. The CDR3 coding sequence is TGTGCCAGCAGCTCCGGGGGGCCAACCGGGGAGCTGTTTTTT.

This chain connects TRBV7-9 to TRBJ2-1, with 8 bases matching TRBD1. After removal of 5 bases from V and 7 bases from J, the junction contained 7 bases not matched to a gene. Germline V gene lookup returns CDR1 SEHNR and CDR2 FQNEAQ (reference sequence). The CDR3 spans 14 residues. CDR3 protein: CASSHQGAGNEQFF. Here the CDR3 DNA reads TGTGCCAGCAGCCACCAGGGGGCGGGTAATGAGCAGTTCTTC.

The V call is TRBV2, the J call TRBJ1-3; 11 bases line up with TRBD1. Looked up from germline, CDR1 is SNHLY and CDR2 is FYNNEI. The trim removed 7 bases at V and 2 bases at J, leaving 7 bases unmatched. CDR3 length: 16 amino acids. The CDR3 spells CASKLDRGLTGNTIYF. The DNA of the CDR3 is TGTGCCAGCAAGTTGGACAGGGGGCTTACTGGAAACACCATATATTTT.

V and J are TRBV6-5 and TRBJ2-3; no definite D call. V shed 2 bases and J shed 3 bases, with 6 bases lying between them. From germline, CDR1 is MNHEY and CDR2 SVGAGI. The length of the CDR3 is 13 residues. The CDR3 bases are TGTGCCAGCAGTTACATGGCTACAGATACGCAGTATTTT. Residues: CASSYMATDTQYF.

The V gene is TRBV23-1, the J gene TRBJ1-4, with 7 bases lining up with TRBD1. TRBV23-1 is an ORF; its function is uncertain. CDR3 size: 11 residues. CDR3 nucleotides: TGCGCGCTCGGGAGGGGGCTGAAACTGTTTTTT. Its translation is CALGRGLKLFF.

V and J are TRBV7-7 and TRBJ2-5; D possibly corresponds to TRBD1 (6 bases). Germline-derived CDR1 and CDR2 are SSHAT and FNYEAQ (reference sequence). The CDR3 has 13 amino acids. Written as DNA, the CDR3 is TGTGCGACCCGACAGGCACCGGGAAAGACCCAGTACTTC. Its protein product is CATRQAPGKTQYF.

The chain couples TRBV6-1 to TRBJ2-5; the D is unclear. The germline gives CDR1 MNHNS, CDR2 SASEGT. CDR3 length equals 12 residues. V gave up 9 bases and J gave up 0 bases, with 8 bases separating them. The CDR3 nucleotides are TGTGCCAGTCCGGGTCACCAAGAGACCCAGTACTTC. Its translation: CASPGHQETQYF.

The rearrangement joins TRBV27 to TRBJ1-6; 8 bases map to TRBD1. This CDR3 has 16 amino acids. The V segment lost 5 bases and the J segment 2 bases; nucleotides outside the gene matches: 5. Germline CDR1 reads MNHEY; CDR2 reads SMNVEV (reference sequence). As DNA, the CDR3 is TGTGCCAGCAGTCCAACGGACAGGGCCTATAATTCACCCCTCCACTTT. Translated, it gives CASSPTDRAYNSPLHF.

In this sample, this clone turned up a few times. The chain carries TRBV29-1 and TRBJ2-2; D is undetermined. Trimming took 3 bases from V and 2 from J, leaving 13 bases between them. In germline, CDR1 is SQVTM, CDR2 ANQGSEA. The CDR3 is made up of 15 amino acids. The CDR3 nucleotides read TGCAGCGTTGATTTTGCTAGAACAAACACCGGGGAGCTGTTTTTT. Amino acids: CSVDFARTNTGELFF.

The rearrangement uses TRBV19 and TRBJ1-5; D perhaps matches TRBD1 (6 bases). CDR1 LNHDA and CDR2 SQIVND come from the germline V gene (reference sequence). V was trimmed by 4 bases and J by 9 bases, leaving 16 bases between them. The CDR3 spans 14 residues. The CDR3 loop is CASSKGVPIGPQHF. The CDR3 DNA is TGTGCCAGTAGTAAGGGGGTCCCTATAGGGCCCCAGCATTTT.

The V call is TRBV28, the J call TRBJ1-5; D possibly corresponds to TRBD1 (6 bases). The CDR3 has 14 residues. Between the trimmed V and J ends, which lost 7 bases and 7 bases, there was a span of 17 bases. In germline, CDR1 is MDHEN, CDR2 SYDVKM. CDR3 residues: CASKVGTWLQPQHF. CDR3 DNA sequence: TGTGCCAGCAAAGTGGGGACATGGTTGCAGCCCCAGCATTTT. The full variable domain, in which reference TRBV28 and TRBJ1-5 provide the parts outside the CDR3, is DVKVTQSSRYLVKRTGEKVFLECVQDMDHENMFWYRQDPGLGLRLIYFSYDVKMKEKGDIPEGYSVSREKKERFSLILESASTNQTSMYLCASKVGTWLQPQHFGDGTRLSIL.

The genes are TRBV19 and TRBJ2-3; 9 positions match TRBD2. J gave up 6 bases and V 5 bases, and 12 bases lay outside the gene matches. This CDR3 spans 16 amino acids. Germline CDR1 reads LNHDA; CDR2 reads SQIVND (reference sequence). The CDR3 DNA follows: TGTGCCAGTAGTGGGCGGGAGGGCCGTGATTGGGATACGCAGTATTTT. Translating it yields CASSGREGRDWDTQYF.

The rearrangement links TRBV19 to TRBJ2-1; TRBD1 matches at 11 bases. The germline CDR1 and CDR2 sequences are LNHDA and SQIVND (reference sequence). The CDR3 is 16 residues long. Unmatched junction bases numbered 5, after V lost 5 bases and J lost 2 bases. CDR3 coding DNA: TGTGCCAGTAGTTCTCCGGGACAGGGGGCCTACAATGAGCAGTTCTTC. Translating gives CASSSPGQGAYNEQFF.

The V gene is TRBV9, the J gene TRBJ2-7; 12 bases fit TRBD2. The CDR3 consists of 16 residues. V lost 4 bases to trimming and J lost 0 bases; unmatched junction nucleotides: 5. CDR1 is SGDLS, CDR2 YYNGEE, per germline. The CDR3 loop reads CASSPSTSGSSYEQYF. DNA of the CDR3: TGTGCCAGCAGCCCGTCGACTAGCGGGAGCTCCTACGAGCAGTACTTC.

The chain couples TRBV28 to TRBJ1-1, with D possibly being TRBD1 (5 bases). The CDR3 sequence is 15 residues long. Trimming shortened V by 6 bases and J by 0 bases, and 14 bases separated the two germline ends. In germline, CDR1 is MDHEN, CDR2 SYDVKM. This CDR3 is CASSRRGSLNTEAFF. In DNA form, the CDR3 reads TGTGCCAGCAGCCGGAGGGGCAGCCTGAACACTGAAGCTTTCTTT.

CDR3 residues: CASSIVTGNQPQHF. CDR3 bases: TGTGCCAGTAGTATCGTCACGGGCAATCAGCCCCAGCATTTT. The rearrangement links TRBV19 to TRBJ1-5; D is unclear. The germline V gene has CDR1 LNHDA and CDR2 SQIVND (reference sequence). This CDR3 is built from 14 residues. The V gene lost 3 bases and the J gene lost 2 bases, with 8 bases spanning the gap.

The chain combines TRBV9 with TRBJ1-3; 12 nucleotides align to TRBD1. The CDR3 runs to 18 residues. V was pared by 0 bases and J by 7 bases, with 11 bases of the junction left unmatched. The germline V gene encodes CDR1 SGDLS and CDR2 YYNGEE. The CDR3 is CASSVDRGTGGYGNTIYF. The DNA for the CDR3 is TGTGCCAGCAGCGTAGATCGGGGGACAGGGGGCTATGGGAACACCATATATTTT.

The rearrangement links TRBV19 to TRBJ2-1, with TRBD2 identical over 13 bases. There are 17 residues in the CDR3. The trim removed 6 bases at V and 5 bases at J, leaving 10 bases unmatched. CDR1 is LNHDA and CDR2 is SQIVND in the germline V gene (reference sequence). The CDR3 reads CASRETSGRGRNNEQFF. The CDR3 nucleotides are TGTGCCAGTAGGGAAACTAGCGGGAGGGGTAGAAACAATGAGCAGTTCTTC.

The rearrangement links TRBV2 to TRBJ2-7; 10 nucleotides line up with TRBD1. The J segment lost 7 bases and the V segment lost 5 bases, leaving 8 bases of the junction unmatched. Germline CDR1 is SNHLY and CDR2 is FYNNEI. The CDR3 runs 14 residues. DNA for the CDR3: TGTGCCAGCAGTCCCGGGACAGGGGTGGAAGAGCAGTACTTC. Translating it yields CASSPGTGVEEQYF.